This T cell receptor beta chain was observed in a study of blood T cell repertoires in COVID-19. Study-wide context: The study drew acute and convalescent COVID-19 samples from the United States, Italy and Spain. The cDNA or gDNA used as material had been derived from T cells, B-cell-depleted T cells, or PBMCs.

Germline CDR1 MDHEN, CDR2 SYDVKM. J was trimmed by 7 bases and V by 4 bases; bases with no gene match: 18. The CDR3 contains 18 residues. Authors' analysis steps: Amplification of reference gene primers provided the estimated nucleated cell counts. Produced via immunoSEQ multiplex PCR; TCRdb's table is partial and in-frame only. V and J calls and clone size are given by that table; D and trimming were obtained from the DNA. There are 130,000 to 150,000 clones in the sample; around 80% occur only once, and over 10% lies in the top ten. The sample comprised peripheral blood. This TCR was sampled from a man aged 55-75 years with active or convalescent COVID-19. The J gene is TRBJ1-4, the V gene TRBV28, with 7 bases fitting TRBD1. CDR3 region: CASSSTSRGIRRIEKLFF. The CDR3 region has the DNA TGTGCCAGCAGTTCCACCTCCAGGGGGATTCGGAGGATTGAAAAACTGTTTTTT.